Presented here are 8 T cell receptor beta chains from one specimen sequenced in a study of neoadjuvant anti-PD-1 for oral cavity cancer. The method was immunoSEQ multiplex PCR; TCRdb's version includes in-frame clones alone and lacks a portion of them. The table has about 14,000 clones, about 61% seen once. The sequences come from PBMCs, collected before nivolumab (anti-PD-1) treatment. The receptor set was obtained from a person aged 35-80 years with oral cavity squamous cell carcinoma.

The chain employs TRBV10-3 and TRBJ2-1, with TRBD2 matching 10 bases. The CDR3 loop spans 15 amino acids. V shed 4 bases and J 6 bases; nucleotides not matched to a gene: 6. Germline V gives CDR1 ENHRY, CDR2 SYGVKD. The CDR3 nucleotides are TGTGCCATCAGTGGGTTAACTAGCGGGATCAATGAGCAGTTCTTC. Its protein product is CAISGLTSGINEQFF.

In its sample, this clone was seen once. The chain couples TRBV7-2 to TRBJ1-1; maybe TRBD1 (6 bases). Germline V gene data show CDR1 as SGHTA and CDR2 as FQGNSA. This CDR3 spans 15 amino acids. Trimming left V 5 bases short and J 4 bases short, with 17 bases between. The CDR3 nucleotides are TGTGCCAGCAGCCCCGCCGGGACACAGGTCACTGAAGCTTTCTTT. Encoded protein: CASSPAGTQVTEAFF.

Only a few counts were recorded for this clone. This sequence joins TRBV5-4 and TRBJ1-2; D is uncertain. Looked up from germline, CDR1 is SGHNT and CDR2 is YYREEE (reference sequence). This CDR3 is 12 amino acids long. Trimming removed 4 bases from V and 7 bases from J, with 11 bases in between. CDR3 nucleotide sequence: TGTGCCAGCAGCACGGACGTTCGTGGCTACACCTTC. It codes for CASSTDVRGYTF. The full variable domain, rest sourced from reference TRBV5-4 and TRBJ1-2, is ETGVTQSPTHLIKTRGQQVTLRCSSQSGHNTVSWYQQALGQGPQFIFQYYREEENGRGNFPPRFSGLQFPNYSSELNVNALELDDSALYLCASSTDVRGYTFGSGTRLTVV.

This clone was seen only a few times. V and J are TRBV25-1 and TRBJ2-7; 9 nucleotides match TRBD1. V dropped 4 bases and J dropped 4; count of bases not matched to a gene: 8. There are 15 residues in the CDR3. CDR1 is MGHDK and CDR2 is SYGVNS in the germline V gene. The DNA of the CDR3 is TGTGCCAGCAGTGGCACCGGGACAGGGTGGTACGAGCAGTACTTC. Residues: CASSGTGTGWYEQYF.

The CDR3 loop reads CASSSTGRGIYGYTF. CDR3 in DNA: TGTGCCAGCAGTTCGACAGGGAGGGGAATCTATGGCTACACCTTC. This chain joins TRBV27 and TRBJ1-2, with 7 bases identical to TRBD1. The CDR3 runs to 15 residues. The germline V gene has CDR1 MNHEY and CDR2 SMNVEV (reference sequence). V lost 4 bases and J lost 4; bases outside the gene matches: 9.

This clone turned up a few times. V usage is TRBV5-4 and J usage is TRBJ2-1, with 7 bases matching TRBD2. The germline V gene encodes CDR1 SGHNT and CDR2 YYREEE (reference sequence). The CDR3 consists of 14 residues. J lost 5 bases, V lost 4 bases, and 6 bases had no gene match. This CDR3 is CASSRASGDNEQFF. DNA for the CDR3: TGTGCCAGCAGCCGCGCTAGCGGCGACAATGAGCAGTTCTTC.

This clone was detected only once. The chain links TRBV6-5 to TRBJ2-1, with 9 bases lining up with TRBD1. The V gene end was trimmed by 4 bases and the J gene end by 6 bases; junction bases not matched to a gene: 10. The CDR3 is 16 residues long. CDR1 is MNHEY, CDR2 SVGAGI, per germline. In DNA, the CDR3 is TGTGCCAGCAGTTCCGACAGGGGGGTAATCGTCAATGAGCAGTTCTTC. It codes for CASSSDRGVIVNEQFF.

The V call is TRBV5-1, the J call TRBJ2-1, with 9 bases identical to TRBD1. Germline V CDR1 and CDR2: SGHRS, YFSETQ. The CDR3 spans 15 residues. With V trimmed by 1 base and J by 4 bases, 3 bases remained unmatched. The CDR3 DNA is TGCGCCAGCAGCTTGAGGGACAGGGTATACAATGAGCAGTTCTTC. This gives the protein CASSLRDRVYNEQFF.